Listed here is a single TCR beta chain. Antigen specificity is unknown. These data come from a study of cytotoxic CD8 clonotypes in ibrutinib-treated CLL. About the research overall: The cohort had over nine relapsed/refractory and approximately 14 treatment-naive patients, 17 IGHV unmutated. Investigators reported 24 partial and 2 complete responses; after median around 63 months, 14 patients remained remitted and approximately twelve progressed. When averaged across all of the samples, the counts came to 255,043 productive templates and 94,082 productive rearrangements. The study's findings and limits: The times at which samples were taken varied between sustained-remission and progressing patients.

The CDR3 totals 13 residues. Trimming pared 5 bases from V and 2 bases from J, leaving 9 bases between. CDR1 is SEHNR, CDR2 FQNEAQ, per germline (reference sequence). Produced via immunoSEQ multiplex PCR; TCRdb's table is partial and in-frame only. Altogether about 140,000 clones are present, 65% to 85% being singletons, with the ten largest covering 7.5% to 8%. The clonotype originates from a human donor with chronic lymphocytic leukemia. The source was PBMCs, collected after 36 months of ibrutinib treatment. This chain joins TRBV7-9 and TRBJ1-2, with a weak D call TRBD1 (6 bases). The CDR3 spells CASSPDRNYGYTF. The CDR3 DNA reads TGTGCCAGCAGCCCGGACAGAAACTATGGCTACACCTTC.